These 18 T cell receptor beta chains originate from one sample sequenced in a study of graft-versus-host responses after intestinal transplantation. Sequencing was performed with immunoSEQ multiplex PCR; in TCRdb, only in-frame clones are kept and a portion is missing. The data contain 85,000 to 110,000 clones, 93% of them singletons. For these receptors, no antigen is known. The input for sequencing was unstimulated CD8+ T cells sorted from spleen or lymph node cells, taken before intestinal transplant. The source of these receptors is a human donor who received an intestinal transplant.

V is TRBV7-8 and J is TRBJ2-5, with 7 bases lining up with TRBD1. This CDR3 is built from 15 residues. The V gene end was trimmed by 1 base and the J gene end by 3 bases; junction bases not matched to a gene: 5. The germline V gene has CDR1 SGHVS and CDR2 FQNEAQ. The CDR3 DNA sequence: TGTGCCAGCAGCTTAGACAGGGGTCTCAAAGAGACCCAGTACTTC. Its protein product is CASSLDRGLKETQYF.

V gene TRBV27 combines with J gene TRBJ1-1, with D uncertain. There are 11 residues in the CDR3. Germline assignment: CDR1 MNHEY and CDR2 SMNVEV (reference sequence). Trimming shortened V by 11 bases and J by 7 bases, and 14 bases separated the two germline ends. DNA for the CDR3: TGTGCCGTAAGGGTTGGAGGTGAAGCTTTCTTT. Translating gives CAVRVGGEAFF.

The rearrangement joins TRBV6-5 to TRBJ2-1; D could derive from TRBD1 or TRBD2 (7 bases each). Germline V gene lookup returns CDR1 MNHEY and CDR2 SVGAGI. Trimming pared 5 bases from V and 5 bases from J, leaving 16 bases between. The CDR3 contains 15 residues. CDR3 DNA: TGTGCCAGCAGTCACCGGCAGGGGGGGAACAATGAGCAGTTCTTC. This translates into CASSHRQGGNNEQFF.

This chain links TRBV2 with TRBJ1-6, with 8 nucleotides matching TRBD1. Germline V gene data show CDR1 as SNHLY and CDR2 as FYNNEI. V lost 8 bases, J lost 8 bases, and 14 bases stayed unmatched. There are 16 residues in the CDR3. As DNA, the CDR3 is TGTGCCAGCGGTAAGACAGGGGCCGGGCCGGATTCACCCCTCCACTTT. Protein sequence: CASGKTGAGPDSPLHF.

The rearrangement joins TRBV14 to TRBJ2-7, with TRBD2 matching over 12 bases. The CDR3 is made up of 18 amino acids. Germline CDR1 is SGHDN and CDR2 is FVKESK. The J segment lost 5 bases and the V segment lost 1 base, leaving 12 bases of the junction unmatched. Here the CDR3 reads CASSQGPLGLAGHDEQYF. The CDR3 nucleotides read TGTGCCAGCAGCCAAGGGCCTTTAGGACTAGCGGGGCACGACGAGCAGTACTTC.

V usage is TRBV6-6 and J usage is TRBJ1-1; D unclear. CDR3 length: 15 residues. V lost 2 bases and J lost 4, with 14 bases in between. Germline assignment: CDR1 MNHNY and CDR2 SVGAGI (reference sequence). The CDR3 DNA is TGTGCCAGCAGTTACCCCCATGGCCATAGCACTGAAGCTTTCTTT. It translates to CASSYPHGHSTEAFF.

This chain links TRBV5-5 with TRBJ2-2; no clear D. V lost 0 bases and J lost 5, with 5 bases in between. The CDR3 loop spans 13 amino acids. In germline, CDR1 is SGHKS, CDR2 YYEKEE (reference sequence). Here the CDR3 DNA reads TGTGCCAGCAGCTTGGCCTTAACCGGGGAGCTGTTTTTT. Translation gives CASSLALTGELFF.

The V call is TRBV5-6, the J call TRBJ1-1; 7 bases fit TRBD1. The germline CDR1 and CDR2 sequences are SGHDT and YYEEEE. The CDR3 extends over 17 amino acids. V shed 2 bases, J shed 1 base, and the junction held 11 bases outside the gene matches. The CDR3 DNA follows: TGTGCCAGCAGCTTAAGATGGCCAGGGGGGACGAACACTGAAGCTTTCTTT. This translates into CASSLRWPGGTNTEAFF.

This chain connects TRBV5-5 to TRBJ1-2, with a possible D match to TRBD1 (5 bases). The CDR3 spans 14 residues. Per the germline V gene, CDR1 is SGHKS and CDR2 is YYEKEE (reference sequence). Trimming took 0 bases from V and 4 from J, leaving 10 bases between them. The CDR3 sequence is CASSLEWGSYGYTF. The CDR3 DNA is TGTGCCAGCAGCTTGGAATGGGGGTCCTATGGCTACACCTTC.

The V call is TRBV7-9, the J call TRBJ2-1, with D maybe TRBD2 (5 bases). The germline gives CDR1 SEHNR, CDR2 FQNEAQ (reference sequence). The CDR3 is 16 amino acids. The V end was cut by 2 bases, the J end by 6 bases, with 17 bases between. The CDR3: CASSLPLGLASNEQFF. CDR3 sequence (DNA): TGTGCCAGCAGCTTACCCCTCGGGCTAGCCTCCAATGAGCAGTTCTTC.

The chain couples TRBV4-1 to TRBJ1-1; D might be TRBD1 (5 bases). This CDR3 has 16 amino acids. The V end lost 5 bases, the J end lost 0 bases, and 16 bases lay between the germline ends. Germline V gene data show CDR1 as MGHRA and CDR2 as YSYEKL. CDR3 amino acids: CASSAADGRVNTEAFF. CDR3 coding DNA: TGCGCCAGCAGCGCGGCCGACGGCAGGGTGAACACTGAAGCTTTCTTT.

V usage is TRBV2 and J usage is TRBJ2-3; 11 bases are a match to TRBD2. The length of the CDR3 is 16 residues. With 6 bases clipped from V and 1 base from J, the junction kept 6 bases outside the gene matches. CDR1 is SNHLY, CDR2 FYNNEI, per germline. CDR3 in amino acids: CASRPTSGGGTDTQYF. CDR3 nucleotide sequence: TGTGCCAGCAGACCCACTAGCGGGGGAGGCACAGATACGCAGTATTTT.

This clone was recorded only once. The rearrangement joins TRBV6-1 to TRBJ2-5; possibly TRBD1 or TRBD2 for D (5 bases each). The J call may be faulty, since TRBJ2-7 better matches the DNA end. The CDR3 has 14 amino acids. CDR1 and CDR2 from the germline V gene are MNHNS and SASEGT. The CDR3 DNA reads TGTGCCAGCAGTGATTGGGACCTTATCTACGAGCAGTACTTC. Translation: CASSDWDLIYEQYF.

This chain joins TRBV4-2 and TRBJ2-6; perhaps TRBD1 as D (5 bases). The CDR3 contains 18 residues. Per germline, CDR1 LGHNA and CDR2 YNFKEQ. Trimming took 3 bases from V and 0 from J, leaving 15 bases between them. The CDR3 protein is CASSQRIQVSSGANVLTF. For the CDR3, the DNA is TGTGCCAGCAGCCAGAGGATACAGGTATCCTCTGGGGCCAACGTCCTGACTTTC.

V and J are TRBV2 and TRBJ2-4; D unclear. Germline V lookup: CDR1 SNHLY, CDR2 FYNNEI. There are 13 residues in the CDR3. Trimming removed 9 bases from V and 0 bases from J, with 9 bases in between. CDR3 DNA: TGTGCCAGTAAAGTCTTAGCCAAAAACATTCAGTACTTC. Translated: CASKVLAKNIQYF.

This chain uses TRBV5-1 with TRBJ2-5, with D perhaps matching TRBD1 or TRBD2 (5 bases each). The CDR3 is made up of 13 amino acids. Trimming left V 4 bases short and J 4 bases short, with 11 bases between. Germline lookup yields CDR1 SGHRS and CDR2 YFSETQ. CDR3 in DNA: TGCGCCAGCAGCCCCGGGACGGTAGAGACCCAGTACTTC. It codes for CASSPGTVETQYF.

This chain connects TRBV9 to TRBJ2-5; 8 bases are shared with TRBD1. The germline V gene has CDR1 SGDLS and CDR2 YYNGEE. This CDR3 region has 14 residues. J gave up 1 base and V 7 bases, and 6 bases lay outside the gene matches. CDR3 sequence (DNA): TGTGCCAGCGGATCCGGGACAGGCCAAGAGACCCAGTACTTC. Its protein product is CASGSGTGQETQYF. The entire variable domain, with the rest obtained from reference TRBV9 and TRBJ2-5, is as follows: DSGVTQTPKHLITATGQRVTLRCSPRSGDLSVYWYQQSLDQGLQFLIQYYNGEERAKGNILERFSAQQFPDLHSELNLSSLELGDSALYFCASGSGTGQETQYFGPGTRLLVL.

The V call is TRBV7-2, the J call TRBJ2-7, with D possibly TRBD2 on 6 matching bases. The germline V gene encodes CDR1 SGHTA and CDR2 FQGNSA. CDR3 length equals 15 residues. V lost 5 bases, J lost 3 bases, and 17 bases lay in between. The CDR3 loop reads CASSPSSGTHYEQYF. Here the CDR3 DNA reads TGTGCCAGCAGCCCCTCTTCCGGGACTCACTACGAGCAGTACTTC.